The clone carrying this T cell receptor beta chain turned up a few times. Its antigen is as yet unknown. The sample belongs to a study of response to subunit inactivated influenza vaccine. Study-level results: That few new T cells are recruited by each seasonal influenza vaccination was the authors' suggestion.

TCRdb re-called the RT-PCR reads with MiXCR, one entry per CDR3 protein. The sample shows hundreds of thousands of distinct CDR3 sequences, around 15% of them seen only once. The germline V gene encodes CDR1 MNHEY and CDR2 SVGEGT. The CDR3 is 13 residues long. V dropped 6 bases and J dropped 5 bases, with 13 bases sitting between them. The rearrangement joins TRBV6-2 or TRBV6-3 to TRBJ2-5; perhaps TRBD1 as D (5 bases). The specimen comprised PBMCs from blood, sampled roughly 15 days before vaccination. The clonotype originates from a man aged 50-59 years who received an inactivated influenza vaccine. DNA of the CDR3: TGTGCCAGCAGCGACAGCGTTCCGGAGACCCAGTACTTC. Amino acid sequence: CASSDSVPETQYF.